Presented here are 24 T cell receptor beta chains from one specimen sequenced in a study of shared clonotypes between healthy human individuals. It was CD45RO-negative cells, positively selected for CCR7, that made up naive CD8 cells, with terminally differentiated effector memory CD45RA+ cells excluded. Clones were sequenced by immunoSEQ multiplex PCR, and TCRdb holds only the in-frame ones, with some missing. The sample lists about 2.1 million clones, about 93% occurring once. Sequencing used naive CD8+ T cells from PBMCs. These receptors all stem from a man younger than 30 in good health. Some clones in this sample may be carry-over from other donors' samples.

The rearrangement uses TRBV27 and TRBJ1-5; possibly TRBD1 for D (5 bases). The CDR3 consists of 15 residues. Germline V gene data show CDR1 as MNHEY and CDR2 as SMNVEV (reference sequence). The V end was cut by 3 bases, the J end by 1 base, with 10 bases between. As DNA, the CDR3 is TGTGCCAGCAGTTTCGGCAGGGCGAGCAATCAGCCCCAGCATTTT. Translation gives CASSFGRASNQPQHF.

The chain has TRBV19 and TRBJ2-3; TRBD2 agrees at 8 bases. The germline V gene encodes CDR1 LNHDA and CDR2 SQIVND (reference sequence). V trimming: 3 bases; J trimming: 9 bases; junction bases outside the gene matches: 17. There are 17 residues in the CDR3. CDR3 sequence: CASSMAPGTRMERTQYF. In DNA, the CDR3 is TGTGCCAGTAGTATGGCCCCCGGGACTAGAATGGAAAGAACGCAGTATTTT.

V is TRBV28 and J is TRBJ2-1, with 9 bases aligning to TRBD1. Germline CDR1 MDHEN, CDR2 SYDVKM. The J segment lost 4 bases and the V segment lost 5 bases, leaving 9 bases of the junction unmatched. The CDR3 sequence is 16 residues long. The CDR3 DNA sequence: TGTGCCAGCAGTAACACCCGGGACAGGGTATACAATGAGCAGTTCTTC. This translates into CASSNTRDRVYNEQFF.

This sequence joins TRBV19 and TRBJ1-2; 7 bases line up with TRBD1. With V trimmed by 6 bases and J by 6 bases, 7 bases remained unmatched. Germline V gene lookup returns CDR1 LNHDA and CDR2 SQIVND (reference sequence). The length of the CDR3 is 13 residues. The CDR3 DNA sequence: TGTGCCAGTAGGCACGACAGGGTGGATGGCTACACCTTC. It is translated as CASRHDRVDGYTF. Filled out from reference TRBV19 and TRBJ1-2, the complete variable domain reads DGGITQSPKYLFRKEGQNVTLSCEQNLNHDAMYWYRQDPGQGLRLIYYSQIVNDFQKGDIAEGYSVSREKKESFPLTVTSAQKNPTAFYLCASRHDRVDGYTFGSGTRLTVV.

The chain recombines TRBV11-2 with TRBJ1-3; unclear D gene. The CDR3 contains 15 residues. Germline values: CDR1 SGHAT, CDR2 FQNNGV. The germline V and J ends were trimmed by 2 bases and 0 bases, with 8 bases remaining between them. The DNA for the CDR3 is TGTGCCAGCAGCTTAAGTGGCTTCTCTGGAAACACCATATATTTT. This codes for CASSLSGFSGNTIYF. The complete variable domain, with remaining parts taken from reference TRBV11-2 and TRBJ1-3, reads EAGVAQSPRYKIIEKRQSVAFWCNPISGHATLYWYQQILGQGPKLLIQFQNNGVVDDSQLPKDRFSAERLKGVDSTLKIQPAKLEDSAVYLCASSLSGFSGNTIYFGEGSWLTVV.

In regard to this clone: Relative to the germline gene, one junction end is altered; a read error may explain this. The chain joins TRBV5-8 to TRBJ2-6, with 7 nucleotides matching TRBD1. Germline CDR1 and CDR2: SGHTS and YDEGEE. The CDR3 runs 16 residues. CDR3 DNA: TGTGCCAGCAGCCTTTACACAGGGGCCGGGGCCAATGTCCTGACTTTC. It codes for CASSLYTGAGANVLTF.

This chain connects TRBV9 to TRBJ2-7, with D possibly being TRBD1 (5 bases). Trimming stripped 0 bases from V and 3 bases from J, with 13 bases between. There are 15 residues in the CDR3. Per the germline V gene, CDR1 is SGDLS and CDR2 is YYNGEE. The CDR3 nucleotides are TGTGCCAGCAGCGTAGATCAGGGTTCCGTCTACGAGCAGTACTTC. Its translation is CASSVDQGSVYEQYF.

This clone was observed once. This chain joins TRBV19 and TRBJ1-5; tentatively, D is TRBD1 (6 bases). Germline CDR1 and CDR2: LNHDA and SQIVND (reference sequence). V was clipped by 6 bases and J by 4 bases, with 16 bases between them. The CDR3 sequence is 15 residues long. DNA for the CDR3: TGTGCCAGTAGACGGGAGGTAGGGGGGAATCAGCCCCAGCATTTT. This codes for CASRREVGGNQPQHF.

This clone appeared once. This chain connects TRBV28 to TRBJ1-4; 7 positions match TRBD1. Germline values: CDR1 MDHEN, CDR2 SYDVKM. This CDR3 region has 16 residues. J was trimmed by 0 bases and V by 3 bases; bases with no gene match: 4. The CDR3 coding sequence is TGTGCCAGCAGTTTGGTCAGGGGGGCAACTAATGAAAAACTGTTTTTT. Translation: CASSLVRGATNEKLFF.

The V gene is TRBV27, the J gene TRBJ2-2; D perhaps matches TRBD1 (5 bases). CDR1 and CDR2 (germline): MNHEY, SMNVEV (reference sequence). This CDR3 is 15 amino acids long. With 1 base removed from V and 4 bases from J, the gap between germline ends came to 10 bases. CDR3 sequence reads: CASSLFPQGTGELFF. Written as DNA, the CDR3 is TGTGCCAGCAGTTTATTTCCTCAGGGCACCGGGGAGCTGTTTTTT.

The chain is built from TRBV29-1 and TRBJ2-7; 8 bases match TRBD1. With V trimmed by 6 bases and J by 6 bases, 7 bases remained unmatched. The CDR3 sequence is 12 residues long. CDR1 and CDR2 from the germline V gene are SQVTM and ANQGSEA. DNA of the CDR3: TGCAGCGTCCGGACAGGGATCTCCGAGCAGTACTTC. Amino acids: CSVRTGISEQYF.

This clone was detected once. The CDR3 nucleotides are TGTGCCAGCCAGGGACAGAACTATGGCTACACCTTC. This codes for CASQGQNYGYTF. The V and J genes are TRBV7-9 and TRBJ1-2; 7 bases agree with TRBD1. The CDR3 has 12 amino acids. Germline V lookup: CDR1 SEHNR, CDR2 FQNEAQ (reference sequence). Trimming removed 8 bases from V and 2 bases from J; junction bases left unmatched: 2. Based on the CDR3 plus reference TRBV7-9 and TRBJ1-2, the full variable domain is DTGVSQNPRHKITKRGQNVTFRCDPISEHNRLYWYRQTLGQGPEFLTYFQNEAQLEKSRLLSDRFSAERPKGSFSTLEIQRTEQGDSAMYLCASQGQNYGYTFGSGTRLTVV.

The chain recombines TRBV20-1 with TRBJ2-1; D is unclear. CDR3 length: 10 amino acids. Trimming took off 0 bases at V and 10 bases at J, with 4 bases between the two ends. Germline V CDR1 and CDR2: DFQATT, SNEGSKA (reference sequence). Here the CDR3 reads CSARDLEQFF. The CDR3, as DNA: TGCAGTGCTAGAGATTTGGAGCAGTTCTTC.

The chain is built from TRBV7-8 and TRBJ2-3; possible D gene TRBD2, 8 bases. CDR3 length: 16 amino acids. CDR1 and CDR2 from the germline V gene are SGHVS and FQNEAQ. V lost 5 bases to trimming and J lost 6 bases, with 21 bases between them. This CDR3 reads CASSAGGLGAMDTQYF. The CDR3 DNA follows: TGTGCCAGCAGCGCAGGGGGACTAGGGGCCATGGATACGCAGTATTTT.

The chain recombines TRBV9 with TRBJ2-3; TRBD2 matches at 8 bases. In germline, CDR1 is SGDLS, CDR2 YYNGEE. The CDR3 runs to 14 residues. J was trimmed by 5 bases and V by 3 bases; bases with no gene match: 5. The CDR3 DNA is TGTGCCAGCAGCGACGGGAGGGCCGGAGATACGCAGTATTTT. It encodes CASSDGRAGDTQYF.

This chain uses TRBV5-6 with TRBJ1-2; no firm D call. The V end was cut by 2 bases, the J end by 12 bases, with 11 bases between. This CDR3 has 11 residues. Germline values: CDR1 SGHDT, CDR2 YYEEEE. The CDR3 sequence is CASSLAQSHTF. CDR3 DNA sequence: TGTGCCAGCAGCTTAGCCCAGTCTCACACCTTC.

V usage is TRBV5-4 and J usage is TRBJ2-7, with D tentatively TRBD2 (5 bases). The V end was cut by 2 bases, the J end by 0 bases, with 12 bases between. Germline CDR1 is SGHNT and CDR2 is YYREEE (reference sequence). The length of the CDR3 is 15 residues. In DNA, the CDR3 is TGTGCCAGCAGCTTTGGCGGACTTAGCTCCTACGAGCAGTACTTC. As protein: CASSFGGLSSYEQYF.

J is TRBJ2-3 and V is TRBV29-1, with 8 nucleotides matching TRBD1. The CDR3 contains 15 residues. V shed 4 bases, J shed 4 bases, and the junction held 10 bases outside the gene matches. The V gene's germline CDR1 is SQVTM and CDR2 ANQGSEA. The CDR3, as DNA: TGCAGCGTTGTCATAACAGGGGGTTTCGCAGATACGCAGTATTTT. Protein sequence: CSVVITGGFADTQYF.

This clone was seen only once. The rearrangement uses TRBV7-8 and TRBJ2-2; the match to TRBD1 covers 7 bases. This CDR3 is built from 14 residues. The trim removed 9 bases at V and 6 bases at J, leaving 10 bases unmatched. CDR1 SGHVS and CDR2 FQNEAQ come from the germline V gene. The chain's CDR3 is CASPSGQGAGELFF. CDR3 DNA: TGTGCCAGTCCGTCCGGGCAGGGGGCCGGGGAGCTGTTTTTT.

About this clone itself: The sample carries other DNA sequences with the same CDR3. The CDR3 loop is CASSPRMNTEAFF. CDR3 nucleotides: TGTGCCAGCTCCCCCCGGATGAACACTGAAGCTTTCTTT. The V and J genes are TRBV28 and TRBJ1-1; D unresolved. Trimming removed 8 bases from V and 0 bases from J, with 10 bases in between. This CDR3 comprises 13 residues. Germline-derived CDR1 and CDR2 are MDHEN and SYDVKM.

The chain uses TRBV4-1 and TRBJ1-2; TRBD1 aligns across 7 bases. V trimming: 5 bases; J trimming: 6 bases; junction bases outside the gene matches: 9. The length of the CDR3 is 14 residues. Germline lookup yields CDR1 MGHRA and CDR2 YSYEKL. The CDR3 coding sequence is TGCGCCAGCAGCACCCACGGGACAGTCAATGGCTACACCTTC. Encoded protein: CASSTHGTVNGYTF.

The rearrangement links TRBV18 to TRBJ2-3, with 9 bases that match TRBD2. V dropped 3 bases and J dropped 4; count of bases not matched to a gene: 8. Germline V gene sequence: CDR1 KGHSH, CDR2 LQKENI. The CDR3 extends over 16 amino acids. CDR3 sequence (DNA): TGTGCCAGCTCACCTGTCGCGGGAGGGCCGGCAGATACGCAGTATTTT. Residues: CASSPVAGGPADTQYF.

The chain is built from TRBV7-9 and TRBJ2-1, with D unresolved. The V and J ends lost 2 bases and 6 bases respectively, with 14 bases between them. The germline V gene has CDR1 SEHNR and CDR2 FQNEAQ (reference sequence). This CDR3 is 15 amino acids long. The CDR3 loop reads CASSLSRGVINEQFF. The CDR3 coding sequence is TGTGCCAGCAGCTTAAGCCGTGGGGTCATCAATGAGCAGTTCTTC.

CDR3 in amino acids: CASSLAAAPGEQYF. CDR3 nucleotides: TGCGCCAGCAGCTTGGCAGCGGCGCCGGGGGAGCAGTACTTC. The V call is TRBV5-1, the J call TRBJ2-7, with a possible D match to TRBD2 (5 bases). Trimming cost V 0 bases and J 7 bases, with 14 bases left between them. The V gene's germline CDR1 is SGHRS and CDR2 YFSETQ. The length of the CDR3 is 14 residues.